The count of the clone carrying this T cell receptor beta chain is one. This entry is derived from a study of T cell changes during pregnancy in multiple sclerosis. V was cut by 3 bases and J by 6 bases, with 11 bases left in between. This CDR3 spans 14 amino acids. Germline values: CDR1 MNHNS, CDR2 SASEGT. Measured with immunoSEQ multiplex PCR; TCRdb has only the in-frame clones, and not every one. The sample contains tens of thousands of clones, 92% of which appear only once. The sample here was CD4+ T cells from peripheral blood mononuclear cells, taken before pregnancy. The clonotype originates from a female donor with multiple sclerosis, enrolled in a pregnancy study. The chain couples TRBV6-1 to TRBJ2-2; D is perhaps TRBD2 (5 bases). The CDR3 sequence is CASSDWVGAGELFF. The CDR3, as DNA: TGTGCCAGCAGTGATTGGGTGGGAGCCGGGGAGCTGTTTTTT.